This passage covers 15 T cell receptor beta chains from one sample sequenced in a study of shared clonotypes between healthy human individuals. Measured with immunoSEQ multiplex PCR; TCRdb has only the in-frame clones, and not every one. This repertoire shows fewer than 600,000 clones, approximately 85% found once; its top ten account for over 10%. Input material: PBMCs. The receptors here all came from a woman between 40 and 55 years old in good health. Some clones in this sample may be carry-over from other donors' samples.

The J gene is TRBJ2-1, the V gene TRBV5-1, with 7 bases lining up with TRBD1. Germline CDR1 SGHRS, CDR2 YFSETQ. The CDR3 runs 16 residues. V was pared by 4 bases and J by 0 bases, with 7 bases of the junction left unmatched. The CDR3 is CASSPGTEYSYNEQFF. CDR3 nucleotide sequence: TGCGCCAGCAGCCCCGGGACAGAATACTCCTACAATGAGCAGTTCTTC. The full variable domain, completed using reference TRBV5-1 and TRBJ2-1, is KAGVTQTPRYLIKTRGQQVTLSCSPISGHRSVSWYQQTPGQGLQFLFEYFSETQRNKGNFPGRFSGRQFSNSRSEMNVSTLELGDSALYLCASSPGTEYSYNEQFFGPGTRLTVL.

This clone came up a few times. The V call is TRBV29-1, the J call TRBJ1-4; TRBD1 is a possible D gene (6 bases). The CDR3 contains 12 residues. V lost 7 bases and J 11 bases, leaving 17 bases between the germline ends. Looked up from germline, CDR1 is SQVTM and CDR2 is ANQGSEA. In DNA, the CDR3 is TGCAGCGCTCGGGGGCGAGGGGAGAAACTGTTTTTT. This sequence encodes CSARGRGEKLFF.

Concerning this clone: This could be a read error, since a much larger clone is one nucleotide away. The CDR3: CASSFTGDTEAFF. The CDR3 bases are TGTGCCAGTAGTTTCACAGGGGACACTGAAGCTTTCTTT. This rearrangement joins TRBV19 to TRBJ1-1; 7 positions agree with TRBD1. This CDR3 has 13 amino acids. V trimming: 5 bases; J trimming: 3 bases; junction bases outside the gene matches: 3. The germline V gene encodes CDR1 LNHDA and CDR2 SQIVND (reference sequence). Based on the CDR3 plus reference TRBV19 and TRBJ1-1, the full variable domain is DGGITQSPKYLFRKEGQNVTLSCEQNLNHDAMYWYRQDPGQGLRLIYYSQIVNDFQKGDIAEGYSVSREKKESFPLTVTSAQKNPTAFYLCASSFTGDTEAFFGQGTRLTVV.

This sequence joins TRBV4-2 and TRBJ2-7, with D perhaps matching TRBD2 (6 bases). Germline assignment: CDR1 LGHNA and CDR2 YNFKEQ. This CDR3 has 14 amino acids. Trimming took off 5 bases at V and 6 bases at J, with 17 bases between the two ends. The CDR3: CASSSRREASEQYF. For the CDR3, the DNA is TGTGCCAGCAGCTCAAGGAGGGAAGCTAGCGAGCAGTACTTC.

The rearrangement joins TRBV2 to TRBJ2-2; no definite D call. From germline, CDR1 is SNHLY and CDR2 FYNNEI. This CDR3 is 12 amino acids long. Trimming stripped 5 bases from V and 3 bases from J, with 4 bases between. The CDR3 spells CASSYHTGELFF. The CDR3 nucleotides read TGTGCCAGCAGTTACCACACCGGGGAGCTGTTTTTT.

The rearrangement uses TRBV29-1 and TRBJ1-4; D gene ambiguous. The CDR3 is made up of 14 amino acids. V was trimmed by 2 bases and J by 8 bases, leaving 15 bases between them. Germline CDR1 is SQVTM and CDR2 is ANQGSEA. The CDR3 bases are TGCAGCGTTGAATTAGGAGGACTCAGGGAAAAACTGTTTTTT. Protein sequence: CSVELGGLREKLFF.

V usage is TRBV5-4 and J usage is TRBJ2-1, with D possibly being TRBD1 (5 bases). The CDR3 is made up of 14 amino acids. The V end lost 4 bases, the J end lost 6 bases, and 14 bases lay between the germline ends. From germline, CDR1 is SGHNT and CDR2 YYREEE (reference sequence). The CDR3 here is CASSPDDRTNEQFF. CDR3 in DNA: TGTGCCAGCAGCCCAGATGACAGAACCAATGAGCAGTTCTTC.

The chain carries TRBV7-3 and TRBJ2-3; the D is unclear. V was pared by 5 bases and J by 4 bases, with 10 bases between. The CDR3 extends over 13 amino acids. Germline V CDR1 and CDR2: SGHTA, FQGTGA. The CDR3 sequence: CASSLDRADTQYF. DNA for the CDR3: TGTGCCAGCAGCCTGGATCGGGCAGATACGCAGTATTTT.

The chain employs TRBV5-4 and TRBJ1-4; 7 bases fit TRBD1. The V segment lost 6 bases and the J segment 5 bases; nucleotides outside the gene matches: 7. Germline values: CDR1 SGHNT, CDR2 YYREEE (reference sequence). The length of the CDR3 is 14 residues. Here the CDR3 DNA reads TGTGCCAGCAACTCCGGGACAGAGAATGAAAAACTGTTTTTT. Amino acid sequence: CASNSGTENEKLFF.

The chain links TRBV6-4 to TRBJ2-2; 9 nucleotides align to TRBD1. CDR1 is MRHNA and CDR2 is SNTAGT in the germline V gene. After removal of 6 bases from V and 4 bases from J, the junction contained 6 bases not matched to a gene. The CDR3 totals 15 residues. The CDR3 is CASSDRGEGTGELFF. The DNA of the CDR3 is TGTGCCAGCAGCGACAGGGGGGAAGGCACCGGGGAGCTGTTTTTT.

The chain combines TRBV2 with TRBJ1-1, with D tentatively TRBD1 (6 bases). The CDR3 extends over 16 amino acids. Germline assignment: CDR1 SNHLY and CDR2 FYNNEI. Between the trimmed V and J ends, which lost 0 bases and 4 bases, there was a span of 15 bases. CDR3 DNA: TGTGCCAGCAGTGAAGCACCTGGGGCAGGGGTCACTGAAGCTTTCTTT. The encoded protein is CASSEAPGAGVTEAFF.

CDR3 amino acids: CASSSPLAVVYNEQFF. In DNA form, the CDR3 reads TGTGCCAGCAGCAGCCCACTAGCGGTGGTCTACAATGAGCAGTTCTTC. The chain uses TRBV7-2 and TRBJ2-1; 8 bases line up with TRBD2. CDR1 is SGHTA and CDR2 is FQGNSA in the germline V gene. V was pared by 5 bases and J by 3 bases, with 9 bases of the junction left unmatched. This CDR3 has 16 residues.

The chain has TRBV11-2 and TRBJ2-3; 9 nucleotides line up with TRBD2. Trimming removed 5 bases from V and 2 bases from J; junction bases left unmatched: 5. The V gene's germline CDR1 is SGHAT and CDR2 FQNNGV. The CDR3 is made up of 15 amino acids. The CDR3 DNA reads TGTGCCAGCAGCCGGTGGACTAGCGACACAGATACGCAGTATTTT. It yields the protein CASSRWTSDTDTQYF. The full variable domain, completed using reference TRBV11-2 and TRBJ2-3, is EAGVAQSPRYKIIEKRQSVAFWCNPISGHATLYWYQQILGQGPKLLIQFQNNGVVDDSQLPKDRFSAERLKGVDSTLKIQPAKLEDSAVYLCASSRWTSDTDTQYFGPGTRLTVL.

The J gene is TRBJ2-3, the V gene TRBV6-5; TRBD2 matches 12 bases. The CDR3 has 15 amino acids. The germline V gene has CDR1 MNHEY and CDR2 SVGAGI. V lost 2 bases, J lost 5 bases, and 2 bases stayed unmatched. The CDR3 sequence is CASSYPTSGRDTQYF. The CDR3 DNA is TGTGCCAGCAGTTACCCGACTAGCGGGAGAGATACGCAGTATTTT.

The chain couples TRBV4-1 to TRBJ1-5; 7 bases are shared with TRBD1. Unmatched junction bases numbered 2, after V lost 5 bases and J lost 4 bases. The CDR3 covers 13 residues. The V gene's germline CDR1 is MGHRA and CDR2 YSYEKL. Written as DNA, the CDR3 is TGCGCCAGCAGCGGGGGACAGAATCAGCCCCAGCATTTT. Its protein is CASSGGQNQPQHF.